The present T cell receptor (beta chain) was sequenced within a study of siplizumab effects on memory and regulatory T cells. Regarding the study as a whole: Unstimulated subsets accounted for the mapping of only a minor share of the clones that were alloreactive. Significantly reduced by siplizumab was the cumulative frequency of alloreactive sequences, namely those traceable to unstimulated CD4+ memory cells.

Germline V gene data show CDR1 as SGDLS and CDR2 as YYNGEE. The ends lost 3 bases at V and 6 bases at J; junction bases unmatched: 9. The CDR3 loop spans 16 amino acids. Sequencing of each sample assayed roughly 9.8 x 10^4 TCR templates. Sequencing used immunoSEQ multiplex PCR; TCRdb keeps in-frame clones, though not all of them. The table has around 94,000 clones, more than 85% seen once; the top ten hold approximately 1.2%. In the case of this clone: Its cognate antigen is unknown.

Sequencing was done on a sample of CD4+ T cells sorted from blood. This sequence was found in a human donor in good health. The V call is TRBV9, the J call TRBJ2-2; 9 bases are shared with TRBD2. This chain's CDR3 is CASSDPLAGWSGELFF. The CDR3, as DNA: TGTGCCAGCAGCGACCCTCTAGCGGGGTGGTCCGGGGAGCTGTTTTTT.